Following are 18 T cell receptor beta chains from one sample sequenced in a study of identical twins. TCRdb re-called the 5' RACE reads with MiXCR, one entry per CDR3 protein. Counted here are 350,000 or so distinct CDR3 sequences, approximately 13% occurring once; the ten biggest clones make up 7.2%. The data were also submitted as part of a second study, on yellow fever vaccine responses in identical twins.

Material for sequencing was CD8+ T cells sorted from blood. The receptor source for this set is a woman younger than 35 in good health.

This clonotype was found a few times. This chain uses TRBV7-8 with TRBJ2-3; 9 nucleotides agree with TRBD2. The ends lost 6 bases at V and 4 bases at J; junction bases unmatched: 8. CDR3 length equals 15 residues. Germline lookup yields CDR1 SGHVS and CDR2 FQNEAQ. The CDR3: CASRPRAGGADTQYF. As DNA, the CDR3 is TGTGCCAGCAGGCCCCGGGCGGGAGGGGCAGATACGCAGTATTTT.

This clonotype was counted between two and nine times. This chain links TRBV7-9 with TRBJ2-5; D ambiguous. Per germline, CDR1 SEHNR and CDR2 FQNEAQ (reference sequence). V was cut by 5 bases and J by 1 base, with 11 bases left in between. The CDR3 totals 14 residues. CDR3 sequence: CASSPIRTQETQYF. CDR3 nucleotides: TGTGCCAGCAGCCCTATACGGACCCAAGAGACCCAGTACTTC.

This clonotype was counted at least ten times. CDR3 loop: CASSYSGRAEAFF. CDR3 nucleotide sequence: TGTGCCAGCAGTTACTCGGGAAGGGCTGAAGCTTTCTTT. The chain joins TRBV6-5 to TRBJ1-1; D remains unclear. Germline values: CDR1 MNHEY, CDR2 SVGAGI. CDR3 length equals 13 residues. V was trimmed by 0 bases and J by 6 bases, leaving 8 bases between them.

V is TRBV13 and J is TRBJ2-3, with 11 bases identical to TRBD2. The J segment lost 3 bases and the V segment lost 5 bases, leaving 10 bases of the junction unmatched. Germline CDR1 and CDR2: PRHDT and FYEKMQ (reference sequence). The CDR3 totals 17 residues. The CDR3 loop reads CASSLLPTSGTTDTQYF. DNA of the CDR3: TGTGCCAGCAGCCTATTACCGACTAGCGGGACTACAGATACGCAGTATTTT.

This clonotype was detected only a few times. This chain connects TRBV7-8 to TRBJ2-2, with D unresolved. The CDR3 consists of 16 residues. Trimming stripped 1 base from V and 1 base from J, with 10 bases between. Looked up from germline, CDR1 is SGHVS and CDR2 is FQNEAQ. CDR3 coding DNA: TGTGCCAGCAGCTTAGGTCGCTCGCAGAACACCGGGGAGCTGTTTTTT. Its translation is CASSLGRSQNTGELFF.

This chain joins TRBV9 and TRBJ2-3; no reliable D call. The germline V gene has CDR1 SGDLS and CDR2 YYNGEE. The CDR3 totals 15 residues. V shed 2 bases and J shed 0 bases, with 10 bases lying between them. The CDR3 bases are TGTGCCAGCAGCGTCAAGGCGGTTAGCACAGATACGCAGTATTTT. Its protein product is CASSVKAVSTDTQYF.

The rearrangement joins TRBV5-5 to TRBJ2-5; TRBD2 matches 9 bases. CDR1 is SGHKS and CDR2 is YYEKEE in the germline V gene (reference sequence). After removal of 0 bases from V and 2 bases from J, the junction contained 2 bases not matched to a gene. CDR3 size: 15 residues. CDR3 bases: TGTGCCAGCAGCTTGGCCCTAGCGGGACAAGAGACCCAGTACTTC. This codes for CASSLALAGQETQYF.

This chain uses TRBV3-1 with TRBJ2-5; the D is unclear. Between the trimmed V and J ends, which lost 1 base and 3 bases, there was a span of 27 bases. Germline V gene lookup returns CDR1 LGHDT and CDR2 YNNKEL (reference sequence). The length of the CDR3 is 20 residues. The DNA of the CDR3 is TGTGCCAGCAGCCAAGGGTCGGGTTCGCTGTTCTCTGTTCCAGAAGAGACCCAGTACTTC. It is translated as CASSQGSGSLFSVPEETQYF.

This clonotype occurred a few times. The V gene is TRBV2, the J gene TRBJ2-7; D possibly uses TRBD1 or TRBD2 (6 bases each). V was clipped by 7 bases and J by 2 bases, with 15 bases between them. CDR1 is SNHLY, CDR2 FYNNEI, per germline. The CDR3 is 14 amino acids. In DNA, the CDR3 is TGTGCCAGCACCCAGGGGAGGAGCGCCTACGAGCAGTACTTC. This sequence encodes CASTQGRSAYEQYF.

This clonotype turned up a few times. This chain joins TRBV7-3 and TRBJ2-5; 8 bases line up with TRBD1. Germline V CDR1 and CDR2: SGHTA, FQGTGA. This CDR3 spans 15 amino acids. V lost 5 bases and J lost 4; bases outside the gene matches: 9. The CDR3 DNA reads TGTGCCAGCAGCCCCGGGCAGGGGGCTGGAGAGACCCAGTACTTC. Translated: CASSPGQGAGETQYF.

This clonotype was counted between two and nine times. The V call is TRBV15, the J call TRBJ2-3, with D unclear. The CDR3 is 18 amino acids. The V gene's germline CDR1 is LNHNV and CDR2 YYDKDF (reference sequence). Between the trimmed V and J ends, which lost 0 bases and 6 bases, there was a span of 22 bases. The chain's CDR3 is CATSREWVTVNKMDTQYF. The CDR3 DNA reads as TGTGCCACCAGCAGAGAATGGGTTACGGTCAACAAGATGGATACGCAGTATTTT.

This clonotype has a count of ten or more. This chain links TRBV5-5 with TRBJ2-7; 8 bases are a match to TRBD2. V gave up 1 base and J gave up 4 bases; unmatched junction bases: 13. The CDR3 contains 17 residues. Germline loops: CDR1 SGHKS, CDR2 YYEKEE (reference sequence). For the CDR3, the DNA is TGTGCCAGCAGCTTGTTGACAGCGGGAGAGCGAAAGTACGAGCAGTACTTC. This sequence encodes CASSLLTAGERKYEQYF.

This clonotype was counted between two and nine times. The chain carries TRBV4-1 and TRBJ2-1; possible D gene TRBD2, 5 bases. The CDR3 is made up of 13 amino acids. CDR1 and CDR2 from the germline V gene are MGHRA and YSYEKL. The V end was cut by 4 bases, the J end by 8 bases, with 12 bases between. The CDR3 DNA reads as TGCGCCAGCAGCCGCGGGTTGATGGATGAGCAGTTCTTC. It yields the protein CASSRGLMDEQFF.

V is TRBV20-1 and J is TRBJ1-1; D possibly corresponds to TRBD1 (6 bases). This CDR3 spans 13 amino acids. Per the germline V gene, CDR1 is DFQATT and CDR2 is SNEGSKA (reference sequence). Trimming pared 6 bases from V and 1 base from J, leaving 12 bases between. CDR3 residues: CSAPTGENTEAFF. Here the CDR3 DNA reads TGCAGTGCCCCGACAGGCGAGAACACTGAAGCTTTCTTT.

The V call is TRBV6-4, the J call TRBJ2-4, with D perhaps being TRBD1 or TRBD2 (5 bases each). V lost 3 bases and J lost 0, with 9 bases in between. CDR3 length: 15 residues. Germline CDR1 reads MRHNA; CDR2 reads SNTAGT. CDR3 bases: TGTGCCAGCAGTGAAACGGGGCTAGCCAAAAACATTCAGTACTTC. Translating it yields CASSETGLAKNIQYF.

Relative to its sample, this clonotype is medium-sized. This chain connects TRBV7-2 to TRBJ1-1, with 7 bases matching TRBD1. Germline assignment: CDR1 SGHTA and CDR2 FQGNSA. Trimming cost V 5 bases and J 4 bases; bases outside gene matches: 13. The CDR3 runs 16 residues. CDR3 coding DNA: TGTGCCAGCAGCCCACCACCCCAGGCAGGGGGCACTGAAGCTTTCTTT. As protein: CASSPPPQAGGTEAFF.

J is TRBJ2-2 and V is TRBV19, with 9 bases matching TRBD2. Germline CDR1 reads LNHDA; CDR2 reads SQIVND (reference sequence). CDR3 length equals 17 residues. J was trimmed by 1 base and V by 5 bases; bases with no gene match: 8. In DNA, the CDR3 is TGTGCCAGTAGTTTGCTCCTAGCGGGACGGAACACCGGGGAGCTGTTTTTT. Protein product: CASSLLLAGRNTGELFF. Complete variable domain (other parts from reference TRBV19 and TRBJ2-2): DGGITQSPKYLFRKEGQNVTLSCEQNLNHDAMYWYRQDPGQGLRLIYYSQIVNDFQKGDIAEGYSVSREKKESFPLTVTSAQKNPTAFYLCASSLLLAGRNTGELFFGEGSRLTVL.

V and J are TRBV28 and TRBJ1-4, with 11 bases that match TRBD1. Germline CDR1 MDHEN, CDR2 SYDVKM. The CDR3 is 16 amino acids. The V gene end was trimmed by 4 bases and the J gene end by 0 bases; junction bases not matched to a gene: 1. CDR3 nucleotides: TGTGCCAGCAGTTGGGGACAGGGGGCAACTAATGAAAAACTGTTTTTT. Its translation: CASSWGQGATNEKLFF.